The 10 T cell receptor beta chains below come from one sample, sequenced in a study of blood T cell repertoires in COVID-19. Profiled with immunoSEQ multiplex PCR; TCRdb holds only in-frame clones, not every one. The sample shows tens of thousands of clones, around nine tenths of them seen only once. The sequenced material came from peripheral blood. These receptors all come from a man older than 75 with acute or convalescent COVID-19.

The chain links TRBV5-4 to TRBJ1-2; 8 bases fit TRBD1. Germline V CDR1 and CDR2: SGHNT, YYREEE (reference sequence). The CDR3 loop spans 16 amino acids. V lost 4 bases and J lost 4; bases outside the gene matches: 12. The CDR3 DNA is TGTGCCAGCAGCCCAGGGGGCCAGGGGCCGGCCTATGGCTACACCTTC. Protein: CASSPGGQGPAYGYTF.

Here the CDR3 DNA reads TGTGCCAGCAGCGTAGCCCCTAGCGGGGTAGTCGGGGAGCTGTTTTTT. It specifies CASSVAPSGVVGELFF. V is TRBV9 and J is TRBJ2-2, with 9 positions matching TRBD2. This CDR3 has 16 residues. Looked up from germline, CDR1 is SGDLS and CDR2 is YYNGEE. J gave up 7 bases and V 0 bases, and 7 bases lay outside the gene matches.

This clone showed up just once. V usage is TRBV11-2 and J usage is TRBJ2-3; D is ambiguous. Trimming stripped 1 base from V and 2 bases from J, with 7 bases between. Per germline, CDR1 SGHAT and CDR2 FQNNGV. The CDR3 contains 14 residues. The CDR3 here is CASSLVLPTDTQYF. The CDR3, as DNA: TGTGCCAGCAGCTTAGTGCTACCCACAGATACGCAGTATTTT.

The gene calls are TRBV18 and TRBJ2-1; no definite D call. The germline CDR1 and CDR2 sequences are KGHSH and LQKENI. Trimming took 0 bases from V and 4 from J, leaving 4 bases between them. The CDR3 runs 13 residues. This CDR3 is CASSPPPYNEQFF. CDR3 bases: TGTGCCAGCTCACCACCTCCGTACAATGAGCAGTTCTTC.

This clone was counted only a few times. In DNA, the CDR3 is TGCAGCGTTGACTCCGGTTTTCAAGAGACCCAGTACTTC. This sequence encodes CSVDSGFQETQYF. The chain is built from TRBV29-1 and TRBJ2-5; D remains ambiguous. The CDR3 runs to 13 residues. V gave up 3 bases and J gave up 2 bases, with 10 bases separating them. Germline CDR1 SQVTM, CDR2 ANQGSEA.

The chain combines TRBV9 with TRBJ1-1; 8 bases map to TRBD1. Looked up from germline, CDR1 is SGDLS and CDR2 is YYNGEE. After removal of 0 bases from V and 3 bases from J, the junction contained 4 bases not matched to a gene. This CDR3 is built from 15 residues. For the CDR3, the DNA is TGTGCCAGCAGCGTAGGACCAGGGGGCTACACTGAAGCTTTCTTT. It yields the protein CASSVGPGGYTEAFF.

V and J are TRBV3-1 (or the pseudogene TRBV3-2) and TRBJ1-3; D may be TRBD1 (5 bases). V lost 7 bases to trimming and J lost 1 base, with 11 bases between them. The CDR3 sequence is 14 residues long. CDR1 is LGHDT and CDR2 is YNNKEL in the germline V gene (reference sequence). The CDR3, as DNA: TGTGCCAGCACCGAGACAGTTTCTGGAAACACCATATATTTT. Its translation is CASTETVSGNTIYF.

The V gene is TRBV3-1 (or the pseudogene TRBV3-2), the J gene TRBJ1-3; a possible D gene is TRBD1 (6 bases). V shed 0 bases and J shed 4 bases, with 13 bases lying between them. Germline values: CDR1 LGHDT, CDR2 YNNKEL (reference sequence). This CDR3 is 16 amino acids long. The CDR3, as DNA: TGTGCCAGCAGCCAAGATTGGGGGGGCGACGGAAACACCATATATTTT. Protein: CASSQDWGGDGNTIYF.

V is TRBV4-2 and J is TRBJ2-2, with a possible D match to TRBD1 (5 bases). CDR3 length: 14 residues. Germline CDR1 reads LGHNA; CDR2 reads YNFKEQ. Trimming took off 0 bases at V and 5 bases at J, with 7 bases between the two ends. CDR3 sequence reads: CASSQDTGTGELFF. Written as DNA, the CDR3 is TGTGCCAGCAGCCAAGATACAGGTACCGGGGAGCTGTTTTTT.

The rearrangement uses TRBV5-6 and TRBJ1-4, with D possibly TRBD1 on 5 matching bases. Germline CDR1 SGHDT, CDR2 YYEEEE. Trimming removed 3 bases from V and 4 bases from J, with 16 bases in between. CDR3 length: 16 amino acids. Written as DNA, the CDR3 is TGTGCCAGCAGCTCCCCGGGACTCATCGGTAATGAAAAACTGTTTTTT. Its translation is CASSSPGLIGNEKLFF.